The 29 T cell receptor beta chains given below trace back to one sample, sequenced in a study of human T cells and chemical hapten exposure. In TCRdb, the RACE reads were re-called with MiXCR into one record per CDR3 protein. This sample has 300,000 to 450,000 distinct CDR3 sequences; more than 4.5% occur once, and the top ten carry 2% to 2.5%. Time point indicated: patch test 1, 2 weeks after DPC sensitization. The sample's treatment: therapeutic diphenylcyclopropenone sensitization with weekly scalp DPC. The sequencing used whole blood, collected in connection with sensitization to the hapten diphenylcyclopropenone (DPC). These receptors came from a woman aged 45 to 65 with alopecia areata. Some clones in this sample may be carry-over from other donors' samples.

This clonotype showed up many times. Relative to the germline gene, one junction end is altered; a read error may explain this. The genes are TRBV12-3 or TRBV12-4 and TRBJ2-7; TRBD2 agrees at 12 bases. This CDR3 has 14 residues. This CDR3 reads CASSLAGGSYEQYF. CDR3 bases: TGTGCCAGCAGTCTAGCGGGGGGGTCCTACGAGCAGTACTTC.

DNA for the CDR3: TGTGCCAGCAGCCTACAGGGTGAGGGGAGATCGTTAGGCTACACCTTC. The encoded protein is CASSLQGEGRSLGYTF. The chain uses TRBV4-2 and TRBJ1-2; D perhaps matches TRBD1 (6 bases). Trimming pared 4 bases from V and 8 bases from J, leaving 23 bases between. CDR1 LGHNA and CDR2 YNFKEQ come from the germline V gene. This CDR3 has 16 residues.

This sequence joins TRBV5-1 and TRBJ2-5; no clear D gene. The ends were cut back, 7 bases at V and 1 base at J, with 5 bases in the middle. Germline CDR1 is SGHRS and CDR2 is YFSETQ. The CDR3 covers 11 residues. DNA of the CDR3: TGCGCCAGCCTGGGCCAAGAGACCCAGTACTTC. Amino acids: CASLGQETQYF.

V gene TRBV6-5 combines with J gene TRBJ2-7; TRBD2 matches 9 bases. V shed 5 bases and J 0 bases; nucleotides not matched to a gene: 11. Germline loops: CDR1 MNHEY, CDR2 SVGAGI. The length of the CDR3 is 17 residues. CDR3 amino acids: CASSPSTPLAGSYEQYF. The CDR3 coding sequence is TGTGCCAGCAGTCCCTCGACCCCACTAGCGGGCTCCTACGAGCAGTACTTC.

This chain uses TRBV2 with TRBJ2-1; D ambiguous. The CDR3 is made up of 13 amino acids. Germline V lookup: CDR1 SNHLY, CDR2 FYNNEI. V lost 4 bases, J lost 9 bases, and 13 bases lay in between. The DNA of the CDR3 is TGTGCCAGCAGTGCTGAGCAGCAGAGTGAGCAGTTCTTC. Protein product: CASSAEQQSEQFF.

This rearrangement joins TRBV29-1 to TRBJ2-7; D is uncertain. This CDR3 has 14 amino acids. Deletions cut 0 bases from V and 5 bases from J, with 14 bases between. Germline lookup yields CDR1 SQVTM and CDR2 ANQGSEA. The CDR3 nucleotides are TGCAGCGTTGAAGATGCCCGGGCCCCAAACGAGCAGTACTTC. Protein: CSVEDARAPNEQYF.

This chain links TRBV27 with TRBJ2-1; no clear D gene. The CDR3 sequence is 16 residues long. Germline CDR1 and CDR2: MNHEY and SMNVEV (reference sequence). The ends were cut back, 2 bases at V and 0 bases at J, with 11 bases in the middle. CDR3 DNA: TGTGCCAGCAGTTTAACCCCGGGCAGCTCCTACAATGAGCAGTTCTTC. Protein: CASSLTPGSSYNEQFF.

This clonotype was observed at least ten times. V usage is TRBV7-8 and J usage is TRBJ1-5, with D perhaps matching TRBD1 (6 bases). Germline values: CDR1 SGHVS, CDR2 FQNEAQ. CDR3 length: 19 residues. With 2 bases removed from V and 0 bases from J, the gap between germline ends came to 20 bases. This CDR3 is CASSLKERRTVYSNQPQHF. CDR3 DNA sequence: TGTGCCAGCAGCTTAAAGGAGCGGAGGACAGTTTATAGCAATCAGCCCCAGCATTTT.

This clonotype was observed at least ten times. The genes are TRBV5-1 and TRBJ2-4; D might be TRBD1 (5 bases). The V gene's germline CDR1 is SGHRS and CDR2 YFSETQ. The germline V and J ends were trimmed by 0 bases and 1 base, with 5 bases remaining between them. The CDR3 loop spans 14 amino acids. DNA of the CDR3: TGCGCCAGCAGCTTGGGGGGCGCCAAAAACATTCAGTACTTC. It specifies CASSLGGAKNIQYF.

The chain employs TRBV13 and TRBJ2-3; TRBD2 is a possible D gene (5 bases). Between the trimmed V and J ends, which lost 4 bases and 0 bases, there was a span of 20 bases. The germline gives CDR1 PRHDT, CDR2 FYEKMQ (reference sequence). CDR3 length: 18 amino acids. DNA of the CDR3: TGTGCCAGCAGCTCTGGACTCCTCCTCCCTCCTAGCACAGATACGCAGTATTTT. This sequence encodes CASSSGLLLPPSTDTQYF. The whole variable domain, remainder taken from reference TRBV13 and TRBJ2-3, is AAGVIQSPRHLIKEKRETATLKCYPIPRHDTVYWYQQGPGQDPQFLISFYEKMQSDKGSIPDRFSAQQFSDYHSELNMSSLELGDSALYFCASSSGLLLPPSTDTQYFGPGTRLTVL.

The chain combines TRBV29-1 with TRBJ2-5, with a possible D match to TRBD1 (6 bases). Per germline, CDR1 SQVTM and CDR2 ANQGSEA. V gave up 2 bases and J gave up 5 bases, with 18 bases separating them. The CDR3 length is 15 residues. CDR3 protein: CSVELDSIRGETQYF. CDR3 coding DNA: TGCAGCGTTGAACTTGATTCAATTAGGGGGGAGACCCAGTACTTC.

This clonotype came up many times. The chain is built from TRBV14 and TRBJ2-2; D is undetermined. This CDR3 has 13 amino acids. Trimming stripped 0 bases from V and 8 bases from J, with 7 bases between. Germline CDR1 SGHDN, CDR2 FVKESK. The CDR3: CASSQEGPGELFF. The CDR3 region has the DNA TGTGCCAGCAGCCAAGAAGGTCCGGGGGAGCTGTTTTTT.

Only a few counts were recorded for this clonotype. This chain connects TRBV5-6 to TRBJ2-3, with D perhaps TRBD2 (6 bases). V was trimmed by 0 bases and J by 1 base, leaving 12 bases between them. CDR1 is SGHDT and CDR2 is YYEEEE in the germline V gene. CDR3 length equals 16 residues. As DNA, the CDR3 is TGTGCCAGCAGCTTGGGAGTGCGGAGGGGCACAGATACGCAGTATTTT. It encodes CASSLGVRRGTDTQYF.

This clonotype was counted only a few times. The DNA of the CDR3 is TGCGCCAGCAGTGAGTTGATCACAGGGCGATTAGCTGAAGCTTTCTTT. Translated, it gives CASSELITGRLAEAFF. The chain joins TRBV10-2 to TRBJ1-1; a weak D match, TRBD1 (6 bases). CDR1 is WSHSY and CDR2 is SAAADI in the germline V gene. V shed 1 base and J shed 6 bases, with 18 bases lying between them. This CDR3 contains 16 residues.

Many counts were recorded for this clonotype. The chain is built from TRBV28 and TRBJ2-7; TRBD1 matches at 9 bases. V trimming: 6 bases; J trimming: 2 bases; junction bases outside the gene matches: 5. The CDR3 totals 14 residues. Germline lookup yields CDR1 MDHEN and CDR2 SYDVKM. In DNA, the CDR3 is TGTGCCAGCAGGGCCGGGACAGGGACCTACGAGCAGTACTTC. Translation: CASRAGTGTYEQYF.

The chain carries TRBV20-1 and TRBJ2-7, with D unresolved. Trimming stripped 6 bases from V and 1 base from J, with 10 bases between. Germline assignment: CDR1 DFQATT and CDR2 SNEGSKA (reference sequence). The CDR3 loop spans 12 amino acids. In nucleotides, the CDR3 is TGCAGTGCCGCGACTGGATCCTACGAGCAGTACTTC. This gives the protein CSAATGSYEQYF.

This clonotype occurred many times. The chain links TRBV13 to TRBJ2-1; TRBD2 matches at 9 bases. Germline V gene data show CDR1 as PRHDT and CDR2 as FYEKMQ (reference sequence). Trimming took 5 bases from V and 8 from J; bases not matched to a gene: 4. The CDR3 length is 13 residues. The CDR3 spells CASSPGTSHEQFF. In DNA form, the CDR3 reads TGTGCCAGCAGCCCCGGGACTAGCCATGAGCAGTTCTTC. Complete variable domain (other parts from reference TRBV13 and TRBJ2-1): AAGVIQSPRHLIKEKRETATLKCYPIPRHDTVYWYQQGPGQDPQFLISFYEKMQSDKGSIPDRFSAQQFSDYHSELNMSSLELGDSALYFCASSPGTSHEQFFGPGTRLTVL.

The genes are TRBV7-2 and TRBJ2-4; D may be TRBD1 (6 bases). The germline V and J ends were trimmed by 0 bases and 0 bases, with 15 bases remaining between them. The CDR3 spans 18 residues. Germline assignment: CDR1 SGHTA and CDR2 FQGNSA. In DNA, the CDR3 is TGTGCCAGCAGCTTAGCGCCCGGGACACCGTTAGCCAAAAACATTCAGTACTTC. Its translation is CASSLAPGTPLAKNIQYF. Full variable domain (outside the CDR3, taken from reference TRBV7-2 and TRBJ2-4): GAGVSQSPSNKVTEKGKDVELRCDPISGHTALYWYRQSLGQGLEFLIYFQGNSAPDKSGLPSDRFSAERTGGSVSTLTIQRTQQEDSAVYLCASSLAPGTPLAKNIQYFGAGTRLSVL.

CDR3 in DNA: TGTGCCAGCAGCGTAGGGGGCTTGGAGGAGCAGTACTTC. It specifies CASSVGGLEEQYF. The chain has TRBV9 and TRBJ2-7, with a possible D match to TRBD1 (5 bases). Trimming stripped 0 bases from V and 7 bases from J, with 11 bases between. Germline V gene sequence: CDR1 SGDLS, CDR2 YYNGEE. The CDR3 consists of 13 residues.

This clonotype was counted many times. The V and J genes are TRBV7-2 and TRBJ2-7; possibly TRBD1 for D (7 bases). Trimming left V 5 bases short and J 0 bases short, with 14 bases between. This CDR3 has 15 amino acids. Germline V CDR1 and CDR2: SGHTA, FQGNSA. The DNA of the CDR3 is TGTGCCAGCAGCCGGCAGGGGGGACTCTCCTACGAGCAGTACTTC. It is translated as CASSRQGGLSYEQYF.

This clonotype was detected many times. The chain couples TRBV3-1 to TRBJ1-1; D ambiguous. Germline V gene sequence: CDR1 LGHDT, CDR2 YNNKEL (reference sequence). The CDR3 is 15 amino acids. The ends were cut back, 4 bases at V and 1 base at J, with 13 bases in the middle. The chain's CDR3 is CASSLVGRQNTEAFF. The DNA for the CDR3 is TGTGCCAGCAGCCTTGTAGGCCGACAGAACACTGAAGCTTTCTTT.

This clonotype was observed a few times. This sequence joins TRBV7-9 and TRBJ2-3, with TRBD2 identical over 10 bases. The CDR3 runs 16 residues. Germline assignment: CDR1 SEHNR and CDR2 FQNEAQ (reference sequence). Unmatched junction bases numbered 7, after V lost 7 bases and J lost 0 bases. The DNA for the CDR3 is TGTGCCAGCACCCTATGGACTAGCGGTAGCACAGATACGCAGTATTTT. It specifies CASTLWTSGSTDTQYF.

The rearrangement uses TRBV6-5 and TRBJ1-1; D gene ambiguous. Germline V gene data show CDR1 as MNHEY and CDR2 as SVGAGI. This CDR3 is built from 14 residues. Trimming took off 6 bases at V and 4 bases at J, with 15 bases between the two ends. The DNA of the CDR3 is TGTGCCAGCAGCCCCATGGATGCGAGCACTGAAGCTTTCTTT. Residues: CASSPMDASTEAFF.

This clonotype came up many times. This rearrangement joins TRBV20-1 to TRBJ2-7; tentative D call: TRBD1 (6 bases). CDR3 size: 12 residues. Between the trimmed V and J ends, which lost 4 bases and 6 bases, there was a span of 13 bases. Germline CDR1 reads DFQATT; CDR2 reads SNEGSKA (reference sequence). Here the CDR3 reads CSATGEWGEQYF. As DNA, the CDR3 is TGCAGTGCTACAGGGGAATGGGGCGAGCAGTACTTC.

This clonotype showed up many times. This chain links TRBV28 with TRBJ2-1; D gene ambiguous. Germline V gives CDR1 MDHEN, CDR2 SYDVKM. The CDR3 contains 11 residues. The V gene lost 4 bases and the J gene lost 6 bases, with 4 bases spanning the gap. This chain's CDR3 is CASSSPNEQFF. The CDR3 DNA is TGTGCCAGCAGTTCCCCCAATGAGCAGTTCTTC.

The table lists this clonotype with many counts. The CDR3 nucleotides are TGTGCCAGCACGTATCGCGGCACTGAAGCTTTCTTT. Amino acid sequence: CASTYRGTEAFF. The chain combines TRBV12-3 or TRBV12-4 with TRBJ1-1, with D uncertain. There are 12 residues in the CDR3. V dropped 7 bases and J dropped 4 bases, with 10 bases sitting between them.

This clonotype came up many times. This CDR3 is CASTRQGLGNTIYF. DNA for the CDR3: TGTGCCAGCACCCGACAGGGTTTGGGAAACACCATATATTTT. The chain has TRBV12-3 or TRBV12-4 and TRBJ1-3; 7 bases match TRBD1. The CDR3 totals 14 residues. J was trimmed by 4 bases and V by 7 bases; bases with no gene match: 7.

This clonotype was seen at least ten times. The genes are TRBV7-8 and TRBJ1-5; D might be TRBD1 (5 bases). Per the germline V gene, CDR1 is SGHVS and CDR2 is FQNEAQ. There are 13 residues in the CDR3. Trimming pared 5 bases from V and 5 bases from J, leaving 10 bases between. The CDR3 sequence: CASSGGSHQPQHF. DNA for the CDR3: TGTGCCAGCAGCGGGGGGAGCCATCAGCCCCAGCATTTT.

The genes are TRBV12-3 or TRBV12-4 and TRBJ2-5, with D possibly being TRBD1 (5 bases). There are 12 residues in the CDR3. Between the trimmed V and J ends, which lost 8 bases and 3 bases, there was a span of 10 bases. The CDR3 loop reads CASLGPEETQYF. CDR3 nucleotides: TGTGCCAGCCTGGGGCCCGAAGAGACCCAGTACTTC.